This TCR beta chain was profiled in a study of blood T cell repertoires in COVID-19 (dated by TCRdb to about 2020). Describing the broader study: The collaborator samples originated in the United States, Italy and Spain and spanned the acute and convalescent phases of COVID-19. The repertoires were made available in a free public database intended to serve as a resource for research on the immune response to SARS-CoV-2. A de-identified subject ID, COVID-19 status, age in years and sex were almost always included in the sample metadata. Deeply sampled blood TCRbeta repertoires from subjects exposed to, actively infected with, or recovered from COVID-19 were included in the dataset. The material from the prospective study consisted of cDNA or gDNA derived from T cells, B-cell-depleted T cells, or PBMCs. Samples were obtained from the ongoing ImmuneRACE study (first 160 participants) and from 1,254 subjects provided by 6 global collaborators. Where available, HLA class I and class II types were taken from metadata supplied by the sample provider and were not determined by assay-based typing.

As regards this clone: Its antigen has not been determined. The input lacks base qualities; no much larger clone sits a single base away.

Overall results and qualifications from the work: Clinical and demographic metadata were provided uncurated, with the amount varying by source and participant.

TCRbeta CDR3 regions were amplified from genomic DNA using the immunoSEQ Assay, a bias-controlled multiplex PCR. The original methods were these. The number of nucleated cells in each sample was estimated from the amplification of reference gene primers within the assay. To quantify the absolute abundance of each unique TCRbeta CDR3 rearrangement, sequence reads were collapsed and filtered. For each sample, productive Simpson clonality was calculated as the square root of Simpson's diversity index over productive rearrangements. Drawn from immuneACCESS, this table holds only the in-frame rearrangements with V and J called that TCRdb kept. Clones are partly lost; checked studies trace under half to an unresolved V gene and leave the rest unexplained. That table is the source of V, J and clone size, and D and trimming were worked out from the DNA. Across this sample there are more than 90,000 clones, with 65% to 80% seen only once. The top ten clonotypes cover approximately 5.6% of the sample.

The collaborating institutions used their own protocols to collect whole blood in K2EDTA tubes. Collaborator samples were shipped for TCRbeta analysis as frozen whole blood, isolated PBMCs, or DNA extracted from either sample type. Including the terminal cysteine and phenylalanine, the CDR3 comprises 15 residues. The sequence is cut down to CDR3 DNA, 45 bases in frame from base 1. V lost 5 bases and J lost 4 bases, and the count of bases not matched to a germline gene is 8. CDR1 and CDR2 are drawn from the germline V gene (reference sequence): SEHNR, FQNEAQ. The receptor comes from a man aged 70 or older with acute or convalescent COVID-19. Material: peripheral blood. The V and J segments used are TRBV7-9 and TRBJ1-2, with TRBD1 identical over 9 junction bases. Here the CDR3 is given as CASSLGQGGFYGYTF. The DNA sequence reads TGTGCCAGCAGCCTGGGACAGGGAGGATTCTATGGCTACACCTTC. Supplemented by the reference TRBV7-9 and TRBJ1-2 proteins around the CDR3, the complete variable domain is DTGVSQNPRHKITKRGQNVTFRCDPISEHNRLYWYRQTLGQGPEFLTYFQNEAQLEKSRLLSDRFSAERPKGSFSTLEIQRTEQGDSAMYLCASSLGQGGFYGYTFGSGTRLTVV.